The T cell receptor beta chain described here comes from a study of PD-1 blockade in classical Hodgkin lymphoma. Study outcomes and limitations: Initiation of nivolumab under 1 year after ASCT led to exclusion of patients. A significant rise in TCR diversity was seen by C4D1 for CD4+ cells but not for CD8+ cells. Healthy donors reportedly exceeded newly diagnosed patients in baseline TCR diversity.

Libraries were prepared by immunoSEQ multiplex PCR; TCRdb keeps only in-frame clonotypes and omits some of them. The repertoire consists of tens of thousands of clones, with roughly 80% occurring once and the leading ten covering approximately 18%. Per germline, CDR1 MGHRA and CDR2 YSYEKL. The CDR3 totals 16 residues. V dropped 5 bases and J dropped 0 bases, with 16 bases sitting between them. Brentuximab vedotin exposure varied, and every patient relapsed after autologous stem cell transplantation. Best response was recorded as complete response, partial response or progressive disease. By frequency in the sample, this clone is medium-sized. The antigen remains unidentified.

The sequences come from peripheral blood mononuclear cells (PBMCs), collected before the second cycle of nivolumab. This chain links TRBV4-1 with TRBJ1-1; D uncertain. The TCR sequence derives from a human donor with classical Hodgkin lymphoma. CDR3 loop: CASSFGFETLNTEAFF. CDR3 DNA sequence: TGCGCCAGCAGCTTTGGCTTCGAGACGTTGAACACTGAAGCTTTCTTT.